Reported below is one TCR beta chain. V lost 3 bases and J 4 bases, leaving 9 bases between the germline ends. Germline-derived CDR1 and CDR2 are MGHRA and YSYEKL. The CDR3 totals 14 residues. This entry comes from a study of OX40 agonist ivuxolimab in advanced cancers. Across the whole study: Intravenous ivuxolimab was administered to patients every 2 weeks at 0.01 to 10 mg/kg. Three partial responders included one hepatocellular carcinoma patient and two cutaneous melanoma patients.

Method: immunoSEQ multiplex PCR; TCRdb's copy keeps in-frame clones and lacks some. Of tens of thousands of clones in the sample, around 85% were seen once. The specimen comprised CD4+ or CD8+ T cells sorted from blood, sampled in a trial of the OX40 agonist ivuxolimab. The chain combines TRBV4-1 with TRBJ2-2; D gene unclear. The sequence came from an adult with an advanced solid tumor such as melanoma, head and neck, liver or kidney cancer. CDR3 nucleotides: TGCGCCAGCAGCCATATCCGAAGCACCGGGGAGCTGTTTTTT. The encoded protein is CASSHIRSTGELFF.